The 24 T cell receptor beta chains below were found in one sample sequenced in a study of blood T cells in healthy people across ages. For the second PCR, which ran for 7 to 11 cycles, a sample-barcoded 5' primer and a J-beta primer mix were used. From the 5' RACE reads, TCRdb called clonotypes with MiXCR, one entry per CDR3 protein. The table lists approximately 1.5 million distinct CDR3 sequences, 30% to 35% of them singletons. Specimen: blood. These receptors all stem from a woman aged 25 to 45 in good health.

The table lists this clonotype with a few counts. The genes are TRBV4-1 and TRBJ2-5; D is ambiguous. Trimming removed 1 base from V and 2 bases from J, with 8 bases in between. CDR1 is MGHRA, CDR2 YSYEKL, per germline. The CDR3 length is 14 residues. The CDR3 sequence: CASSQGPRQETQYF. The DNA for the CDR3 is TGCGCCAGCAGCCAAGGTCCCAGGCAAGAGACCCAGTACTTC.

This chain connects TRBV10-2 to TRBJ2-1; the D gene is possibly TRBD2 (7 bases). The germline V gene encodes CDR1 WSHSY and CDR2 SAAADI. Trimming took off 1 base at V and 0 bases at J, with 10 bases between the two ends. There are 16 residues in the CDR3. The DNA of the CDR3 is TGCGCCAGCAGTGAGTTGGGGGGGGCCTCCTACAATGAGCAGTTCTTC. As protein: CASSELGGASYNEQFF.

This clonotype was detected only once. This sequence may be a read error, since a much larger clone differs from it by one base. V is TRBV12-3 or TRBV12-4 and J is TRBJ2-3, with D possibly being TRBD2 (5 bases). The CDR3 has 16 amino acids. The CDR3 is CASSFLPGASTHTQYF. The CDR3 DNA reads TGTGCCAGCAGCTTCCTTCCGGGTGCTAGCACACATACGCAGTATTTT.

As regards this clonotype: One junction end does not reproduce the germline sequence, and a read error may be involved. The rearrangement uses TRBV5-1 and TRBJ2-7; perhaps TRBD1 as D (6 bases). The CDR3 loop spans 19 amino acids. Germline loops: CDR1 SGHRS, CDR2 YFSETQ. CDR3 in amino acids: CARSFTGIADLGSSYEQYF. CDR3 in DNA: TGCGCCCGCAGCTTTACAGGGATTGCGGATCTCGGATCTAGCTACGAGCAGTACTTC.

This clonotype has a single count. The chain employs TRBV7-8 and TRBJ1-1; TRBD1 matches at 7 bases. V was pared by 1 base and J by 3 bases, with 5 bases of the junction left unmatched. Germline V gives CDR1 SGHVS, CDR2 FQNEAQ. CDR3 length: 15 amino acids. The CDR3: CASSLEGTVHTEAFF. CDR3 nucleotide sequence: TGTGCCAGCAGCTTAGAAGGGACAGTACACACTGAAGCTTTCTTT.

J is TRBJ2-1 and V is TRBV5-1; possibly TRBD1 for D (6 bases). The CDR3 totals 15 residues. CDR1 and CDR2 (germline): SGHRS, YFSETQ. V lost 4 bases to trimming and J lost 1 base, with 12 bases between them. CDR3 protein: CASSAPGESYNEQFF. The CDR3 region has the DNA TGCGCCAGCAGCGCTCCAGGGGAGTCCTACAATGAGCAGTTCTTC.

This rearrangement joins TRBV4-2 to TRBJ2-7, with 11 bases that match TRBD2. Germline CDR1 and CDR2: LGHNA and YNFKEQ. This CDR3 has 16 amino acids. V was clipped by 4 bases and J by 2 bases; unmatched bases: 7. CDR3: CASSPKALAGAYEQYF. CDR3 DNA: TGTGCCAGCAGCCCGAAGGCACTAGCGGGGGCCTACGAGCAGTACTTC.

This rearrangement joins TRBV24-1 to TRBJ2-1; 9 bases fit TRBD2. CDR3 length equals 15 residues. After removal of 5 bases from V and 7 bases from J, the junction contained 8 bases not matched to a gene. From germline, CDR1 is KGHDR and CDR2 SFDVKD. The CDR3 here is CATSGREGPWNEQFF. The CDR3 nucleotides are TGTGCCACCAGTGGGCGGGAGGGCCCATGGAATGAGCAGTTCTTC.

CDR3 coding DNA: TGTGCCAGCAGCATAAGTGGGGAGCTGGATGAGCAGTTCTTC. Protein: CASSISGELDEQFF. The chain combines TRBV21-1 with TRBJ2-1; the table gives TRBD2 as D, unverified against the DNA. TRBV21-1 is termed a pseudogene. The CDR3 length is 14 residues.

The chain couples TRBV20-1 to TRBJ1-5, with 7 bases identical to TRBD1. Germline CDR1 is DFQATT and CDR2 is SNEGSKA (reference sequence). CDR3 length: 15 residues. The J segment lost 6 bases and the V segment lost 5 bases, leaving 13 bases of the junction unmatched. The CDR3 reads CSAQRRLQGSQPQHF. CDR3 in DNA: TGCAGTGCTCAACGCCGTTTACAGGGGAGTCAGCCCCAGCATTTT.

This chain links TRBV20-1 with TRBJ1-5; perhaps TRBD1 as D (6 bases). In germline, CDR1 is DFQATT, CDR2 SNEGSKA (reference sequence). V gave up 6 bases and J gave up 9 bases, with 21 bases separating them. The length of the CDR3 is 14 residues. The CDR3 region has the DNA TGCAGTGCAAACAGGGTGGAAACGGATTCGCCCCAGCATTTT. Translating it yields CSANRVETDSPQHF.

This clonotype was detected only a few times. The chain employs TRBV5-1 and TRBJ1-4, with D possibly being TRBD1 (6 bases). Trimming pared 7 bases from V and 7 bases from J, leaving 20 bases between. This CDR3 is 15 amino acids long. Germline CDR1 and CDR2: SGHRS and YFSETQ. CDR3 in amino acids: CASSEGGPLSEKLFF. The CDR3 nucleotides are TGCGCCAGCTCAGAAGGGGGACCTTTGAGTGAAAAACTGTTTTTT.

This clonotype has just a few counts. This sequence joins TRBV3-1 and TRBJ2-7; 7 bases map to TRBD2. The CDR3 runs 15 residues. In germline, CDR1 is LGHDT, CDR2 YNNKEL (reference sequence). J lost 7 bases, V lost 4 bases, and 13 bases had no gene match. CDR3 sequence: CASSPTGLPVGEQYF. Written as DNA, the CDR3 is TGTGCCAGCAGCCCCACGGGACTACCGGTCGGGGAGCAGTACTTC.

J is TRBJ2-2 and V is TRBV9, with D unresolved. Germline CDR1 reads SGDLS; CDR2 reads YYNGEE. The CDR3 spans 15 residues. Trimming pared 0 bases from V and 1 base from J, leaving 7 bases between. The CDR3 region is CASSVEPGNTGELFF. CDR3 DNA sequence: TGTGCCAGCAGCGTAGAACCGGGGAACACCGGGGAGCTGTTTTTT.

There are a few counts of this clonotype. The V call is TRBV24-1, the J call TRBJ2-5; D is uncertain. This CDR3 region has 13 residues. The ends were cut back, 9 bases at V and 0 bases at J, with 10 bases in the middle. In germline, CDR1 is KGHDR, CDR2 SFDVKD. The DNA of the CDR3 is TGTGCCACCGGGGATTCGTACCAAGAGACCCAGTACTTC. It is translated as CATGDSYQETQYF.

V is TRBV5-1 and J is TRBJ2-5; 8 bases line up with TRBD2. The CDR3 is made up of 17 amino acids. CDR1 and CDR2 (germline): SGHRS, YFSETQ. The V segment lost 3 bases and the J segment 2 bases; nucleotides outside the gene matches: 12. The CDR3 here is CASSSGGGGSLQETQYF. The CDR3, as DNA: TGCGCCAGCAGCTCAGGCGGCGGGGGGTCCTTACAAGAGACCCAGTACTTC.

This clonotype appeared a few times. The V and J genes are TRBV7-2 and TRBJ1-1; TRBD1 might be the D (6 bases). V was pared by 5 bases and J by 1 base, with 14 bases between. The germline V gene has CDR1 SGHTA and CDR2 FQGNSA. There are 15 residues in the CDR3. The CDR3 loop reads CASSLRGGANTEAFF. In DNA form, the CDR3 reads TGTGCCAGCAGCCTAAGGGGGGGTGCGAACACTGAAGCTTTCTTT. The entire variable domain, with the rest obtained from reference TRBV7-2 and TRBJ1-1, is as follows: GAGVSQSPSNKVTEKGKDVELRCDPISGHTALYWYRQSLGQGLEFLIYFQGNSAPDKSGLPSDRFSAERTGGSVSTLTIQRTQQEDSAVYLCASSLRGGANTEAFFGQGTRLTVV.

This clonotype was seen a few times. The genes are TRBV20-1 and TRBJ2-1; 10 nucleotides line up with TRBD2. The CDR3 contains 14 residues. After removal of 5 bases from V and 12 bases from J, the junction contained 13 bases not matched to a gene. Per germline, CDR1 DFQATT and CDR2 SNEGSKA (reference sequence). Written as DNA, the CDR3 is TGCAGTGCTGTCATTAGCGGGAGGCCAATCGGGCAGTTCTTC. It specifies CSAVISGRPIGQFF.

V gene TRBV11-2 combines with J gene TRBJ1-1; 8 nucleotides align to TRBD1. This CDR3 is built from 16 residues. CDR1 is SGHAT and CDR2 is FQNNGV in the germline V gene. Trimming took 1 base from V and 0 from J; bases not matched to a gene: 4. The CDR3 sequence: CASSLVRTGLNTEAFF. DNA for the CDR3: TGTGCCAGCAGCTTAGTCCGGACAGGGTTGAACACTGAAGCTTTCTTT.

In its sample, this clonotype was seen a few times. The gene calls are TRBV5-1 and TRBJ2-7, with D perhaps TRBD1 (6 bases). The CDR3 sequence is 18 residues long. V lost 0 bases, J lost 4 bases, and 23 bases lay in between. Germline V CDR1 and CDR2: SGHRS, YFSETQ. The CDR3 sequence is CASSLDGHAGTRLYEQYF. In nucleotides, the CDR3 is TGCGCCAGCAGCTTGGATGGGCATGCCGGGACACGGCTTTACGAGCAGTACTTC.

J is TRBJ2-4 and V is TRBV19; D gene uncertain. Germline CDR1 reads LNHDA; CDR2 reads SQIVND (reference sequence). This CDR3 has 14 amino acids. Between the trimmed V and J ends, which lost 5 bases and 6 bases, there was a span of 14 bases. In DNA, the CDR3 is TGTGCCAGTAGTCAAGGATCCCTTGGAAACATTCAGTACTTC. Protein: CASSQGSLGNIQYF.

The V call is TRBV5-1, the J call TRBJ1-5; D ambiguous. V lost 0 bases, J lost 0 bases, and 10 bases lay in between. CDR3 size: 16 residues. Germline CDR1 SGHRS, CDR2 YFSETQ. This chain's CDR3 is CASSLDGRYSNQPQHF. CDR3 nucleotides: TGCGCCAGCAGCTTGGACGGGAGATATAGCAATCAGCCCCAGCATTTT.

Only a few counts were recorded for this clonotype. The chain combines TRBV6-1 with TRBJ2-1; D is uncertain. The germline gives CDR1 MNHNS, CDR2 SASEGT. The CDR3 is 12 amino acids. The V gene lost 10 bases and the J gene lost 4 bases, with 11 bases spanning the gap. The CDR3 sequence: CATKGQYNEQFF. CDR3 in DNA: TGTGCCACAAAGGGCCAATACAATGAGCAGTTCTTC.

This clonotype turned up a few times. The V call is TRBV7-8, the J call TRBJ2-3; TRBD1 aligns across 9 bases. CDR1 is SGHVS, CDR2 FQNEAQ, per germline. The CDR3 is made up of 13 amino acids. V shed 4 bases and J 7 bases; nucleotides not matched to a gene: 3. As DNA, the CDR3 is TGTGCCAGCAGCTCGGACAGGGGAAATACGCAGTATTTT. This translates into CASSSDRGNTQYF.